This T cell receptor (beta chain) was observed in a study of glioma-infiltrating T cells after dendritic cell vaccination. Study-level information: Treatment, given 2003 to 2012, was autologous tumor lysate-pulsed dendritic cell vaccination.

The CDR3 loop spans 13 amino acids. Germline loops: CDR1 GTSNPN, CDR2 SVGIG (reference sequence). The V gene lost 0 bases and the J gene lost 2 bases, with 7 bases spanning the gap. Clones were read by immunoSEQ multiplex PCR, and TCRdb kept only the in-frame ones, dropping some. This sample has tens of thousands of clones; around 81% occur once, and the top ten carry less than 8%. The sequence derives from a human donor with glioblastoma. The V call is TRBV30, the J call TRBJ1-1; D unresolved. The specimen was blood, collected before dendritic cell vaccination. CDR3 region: CAWSVQLNTEAFF. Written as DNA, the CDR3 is TGTGCCTGGAGTGTTCAACTTAACACTGAAGCTTTCTTT. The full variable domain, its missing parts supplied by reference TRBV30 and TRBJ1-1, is SQTIHQWPATLVQPVGSPLSLECTVEGTSNPNLYWYRQAAGRGLQLLFYSVGIGQISSEVPQNLSASRPQDRQFILSSKKLLLSDSGFYLCAWSVQLNTEAFFGQGTRLTVV.